This T cell receptor (beta chain) was sequenced for a study of shared clonotypes between healthy human individuals. The germline CDR1 and CDR2 sequences are MNHEY and SVGAGI. Trimming shortened V by 0 bases and J by 2 bases, and 11 bases separated the two germline ends. The CDR3 is 15 residues long. Methods used by the authors: ImmunoSEQ only sent back junction sequences with no quality scores, so filtering was done differently. Only in-frame clones appear in the TCRdb table, and some are missing; sequencing was by immunoSEQ multiplex PCR. V and J calls and clone size are copied from that table; D and trimming were computed from the DNA. The sample records about 490,000 clones, about 80% being singletons. Notes on this clone: Its antigen is undetermined.

Regarding the study as a whole: Blood was the only sampled material, and tissue repertoires likely differ.

Healthy and HIV-negative, the adult donors had no recent acute infections or vaccinations. The chain recombines TRBV6-5 with TRBJ2-7; possible D gene TRBD2, 6 bases. Sequencing input: PBMCs. This TCR derives from a woman in her thirties or forties in good health. Some clones in this sample may be carry-over from other donors' samples. CDR3 protein: CASSYSPGGPYEQYF. The CDR3 nucleotides read TGTGCCAGCAGTTACTCTCCCGGGGGACCCTACGAGCAGTACTTC.